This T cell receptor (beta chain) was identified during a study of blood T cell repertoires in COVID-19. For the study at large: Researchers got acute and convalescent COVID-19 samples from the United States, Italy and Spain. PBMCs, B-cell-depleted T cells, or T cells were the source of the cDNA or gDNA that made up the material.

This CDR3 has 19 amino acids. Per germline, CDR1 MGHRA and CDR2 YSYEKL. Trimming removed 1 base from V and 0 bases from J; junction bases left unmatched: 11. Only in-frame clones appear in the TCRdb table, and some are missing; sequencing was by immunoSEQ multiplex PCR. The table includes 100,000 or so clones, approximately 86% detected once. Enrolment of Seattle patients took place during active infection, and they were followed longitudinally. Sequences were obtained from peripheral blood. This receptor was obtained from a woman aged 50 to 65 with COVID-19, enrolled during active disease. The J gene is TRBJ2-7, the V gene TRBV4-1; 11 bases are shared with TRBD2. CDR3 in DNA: TGCGCCAGCAGCCAAGTTTGGAGGCTAGCGGGGGGACTCTCCTACGAGCAGTACTTC. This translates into CASSQVWRLAGGLSYEQYF.